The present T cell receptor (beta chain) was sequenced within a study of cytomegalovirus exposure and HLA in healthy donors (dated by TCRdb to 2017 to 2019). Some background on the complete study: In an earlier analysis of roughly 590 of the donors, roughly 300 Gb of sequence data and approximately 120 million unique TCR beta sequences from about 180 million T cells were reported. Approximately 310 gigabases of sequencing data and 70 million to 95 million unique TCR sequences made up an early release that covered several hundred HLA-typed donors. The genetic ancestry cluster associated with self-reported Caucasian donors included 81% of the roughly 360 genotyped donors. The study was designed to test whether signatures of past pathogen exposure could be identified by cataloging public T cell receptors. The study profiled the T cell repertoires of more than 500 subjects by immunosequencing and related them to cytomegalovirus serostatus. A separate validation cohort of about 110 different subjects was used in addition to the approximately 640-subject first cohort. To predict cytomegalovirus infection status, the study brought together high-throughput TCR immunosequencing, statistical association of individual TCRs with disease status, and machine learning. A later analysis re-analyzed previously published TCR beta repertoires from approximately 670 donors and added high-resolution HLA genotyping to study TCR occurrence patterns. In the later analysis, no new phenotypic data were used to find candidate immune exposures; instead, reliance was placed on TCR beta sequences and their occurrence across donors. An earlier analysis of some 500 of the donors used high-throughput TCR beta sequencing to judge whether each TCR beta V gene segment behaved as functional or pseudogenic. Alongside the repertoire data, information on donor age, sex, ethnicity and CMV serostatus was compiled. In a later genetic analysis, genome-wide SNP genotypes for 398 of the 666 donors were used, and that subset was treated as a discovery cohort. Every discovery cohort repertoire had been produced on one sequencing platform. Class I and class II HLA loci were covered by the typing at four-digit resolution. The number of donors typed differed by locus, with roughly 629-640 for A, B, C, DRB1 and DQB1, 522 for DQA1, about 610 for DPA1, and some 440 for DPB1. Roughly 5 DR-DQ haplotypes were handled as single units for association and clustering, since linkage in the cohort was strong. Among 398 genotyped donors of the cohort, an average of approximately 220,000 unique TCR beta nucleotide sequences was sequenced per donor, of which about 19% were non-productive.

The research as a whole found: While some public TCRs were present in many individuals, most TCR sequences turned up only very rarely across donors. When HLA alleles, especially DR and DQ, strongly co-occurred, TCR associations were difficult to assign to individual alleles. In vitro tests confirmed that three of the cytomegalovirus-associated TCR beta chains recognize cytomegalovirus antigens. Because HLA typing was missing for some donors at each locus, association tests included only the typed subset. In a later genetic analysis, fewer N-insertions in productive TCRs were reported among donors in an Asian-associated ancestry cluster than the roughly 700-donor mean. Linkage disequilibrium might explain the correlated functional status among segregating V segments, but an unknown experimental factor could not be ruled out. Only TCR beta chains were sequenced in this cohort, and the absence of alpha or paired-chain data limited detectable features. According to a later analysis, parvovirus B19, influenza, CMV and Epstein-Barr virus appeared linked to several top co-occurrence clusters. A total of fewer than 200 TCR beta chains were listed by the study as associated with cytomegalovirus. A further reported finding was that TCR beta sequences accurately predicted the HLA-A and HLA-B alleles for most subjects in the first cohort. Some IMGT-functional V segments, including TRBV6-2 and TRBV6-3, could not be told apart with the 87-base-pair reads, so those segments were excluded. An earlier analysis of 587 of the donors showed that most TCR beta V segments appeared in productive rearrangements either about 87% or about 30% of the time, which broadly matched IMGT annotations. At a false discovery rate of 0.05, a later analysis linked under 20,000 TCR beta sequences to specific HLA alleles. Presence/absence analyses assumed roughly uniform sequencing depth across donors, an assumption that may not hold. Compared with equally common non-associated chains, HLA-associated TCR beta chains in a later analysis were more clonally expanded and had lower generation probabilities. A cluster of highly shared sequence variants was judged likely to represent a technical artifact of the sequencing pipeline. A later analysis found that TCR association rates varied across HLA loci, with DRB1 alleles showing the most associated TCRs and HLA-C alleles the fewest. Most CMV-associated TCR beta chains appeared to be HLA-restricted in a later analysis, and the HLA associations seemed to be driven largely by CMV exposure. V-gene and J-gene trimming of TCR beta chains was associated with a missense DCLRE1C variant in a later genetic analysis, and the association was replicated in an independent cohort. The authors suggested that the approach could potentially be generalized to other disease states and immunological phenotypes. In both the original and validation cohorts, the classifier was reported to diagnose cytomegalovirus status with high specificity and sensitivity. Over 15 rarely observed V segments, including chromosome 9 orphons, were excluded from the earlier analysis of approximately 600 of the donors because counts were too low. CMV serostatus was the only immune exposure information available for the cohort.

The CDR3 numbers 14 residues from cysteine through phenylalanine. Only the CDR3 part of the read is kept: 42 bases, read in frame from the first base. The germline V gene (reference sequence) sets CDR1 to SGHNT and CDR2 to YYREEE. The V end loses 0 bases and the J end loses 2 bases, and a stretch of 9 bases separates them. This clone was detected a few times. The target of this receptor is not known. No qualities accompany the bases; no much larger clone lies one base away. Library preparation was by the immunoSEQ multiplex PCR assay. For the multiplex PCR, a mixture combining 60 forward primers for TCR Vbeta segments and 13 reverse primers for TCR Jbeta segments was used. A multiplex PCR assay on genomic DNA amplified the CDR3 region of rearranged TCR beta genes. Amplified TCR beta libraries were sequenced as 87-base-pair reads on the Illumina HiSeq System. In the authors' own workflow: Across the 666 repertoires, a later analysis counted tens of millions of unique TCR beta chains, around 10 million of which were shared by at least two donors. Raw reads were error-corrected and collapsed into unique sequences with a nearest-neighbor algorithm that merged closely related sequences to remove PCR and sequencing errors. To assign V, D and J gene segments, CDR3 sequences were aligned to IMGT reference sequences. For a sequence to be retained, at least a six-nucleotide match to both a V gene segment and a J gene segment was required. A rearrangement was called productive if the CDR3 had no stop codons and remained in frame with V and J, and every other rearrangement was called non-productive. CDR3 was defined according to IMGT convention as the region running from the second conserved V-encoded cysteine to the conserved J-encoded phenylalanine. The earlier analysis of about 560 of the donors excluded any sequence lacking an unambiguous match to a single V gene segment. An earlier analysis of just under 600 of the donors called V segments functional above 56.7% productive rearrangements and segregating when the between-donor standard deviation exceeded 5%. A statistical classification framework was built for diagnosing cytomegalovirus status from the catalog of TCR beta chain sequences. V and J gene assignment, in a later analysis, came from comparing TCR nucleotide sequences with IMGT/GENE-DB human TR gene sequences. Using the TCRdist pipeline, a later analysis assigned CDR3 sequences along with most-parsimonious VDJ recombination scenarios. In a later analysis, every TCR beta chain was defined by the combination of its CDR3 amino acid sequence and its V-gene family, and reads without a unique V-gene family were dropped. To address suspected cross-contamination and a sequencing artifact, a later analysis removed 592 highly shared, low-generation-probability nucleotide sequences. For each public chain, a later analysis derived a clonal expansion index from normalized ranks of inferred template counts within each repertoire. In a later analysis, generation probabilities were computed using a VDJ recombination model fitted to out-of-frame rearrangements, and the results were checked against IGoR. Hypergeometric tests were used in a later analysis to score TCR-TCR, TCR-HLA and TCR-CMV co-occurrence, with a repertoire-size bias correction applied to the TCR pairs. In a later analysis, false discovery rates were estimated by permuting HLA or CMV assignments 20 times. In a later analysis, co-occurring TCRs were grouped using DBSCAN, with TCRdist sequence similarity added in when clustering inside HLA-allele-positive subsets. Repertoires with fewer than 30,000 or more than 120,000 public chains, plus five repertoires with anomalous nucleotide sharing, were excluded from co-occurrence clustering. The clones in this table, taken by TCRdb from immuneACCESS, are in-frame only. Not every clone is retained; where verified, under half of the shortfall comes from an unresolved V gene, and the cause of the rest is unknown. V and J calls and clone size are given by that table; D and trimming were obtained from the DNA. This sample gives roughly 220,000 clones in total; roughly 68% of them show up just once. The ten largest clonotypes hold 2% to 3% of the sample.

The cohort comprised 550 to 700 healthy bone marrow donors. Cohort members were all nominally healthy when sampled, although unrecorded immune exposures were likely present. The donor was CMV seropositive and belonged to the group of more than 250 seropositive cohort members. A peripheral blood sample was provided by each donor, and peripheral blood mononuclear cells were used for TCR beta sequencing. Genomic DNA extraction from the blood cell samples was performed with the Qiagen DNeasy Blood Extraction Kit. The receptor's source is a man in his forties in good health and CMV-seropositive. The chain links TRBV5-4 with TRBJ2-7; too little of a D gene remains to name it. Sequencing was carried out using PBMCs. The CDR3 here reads CASSLEAAPYEQYF. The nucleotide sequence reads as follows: TGTGCCAGCAGCTTGGAGGCGGCCCCCTACGAGCAGTACTTC. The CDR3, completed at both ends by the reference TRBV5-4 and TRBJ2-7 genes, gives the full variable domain ETGVTQSPTHLIKTRGQQVTLRCSSQSGHNTVSWYQQALGQGPQFIFQYYREEENGRGNFPPRFSGLQFPNYSSELNVNALELDDSALYLCASSLEAAPYEQYFGPGTRLTVT.